This T cell receptor beta chain comes out of a study of OX40 agonist ivuxolimab in advanced cancers. Study as a whole: The mean age was roughly 60 years, ranging from about 20 to 85, with 80% to 85% of participants male. Study-wide results and limits: The average count of expanded clones was higher among CD8+ T cells than among CD4+.

The CDR3 is 13 amino acids. The germline gives CDR1 SGHRS, CDR2 YFSETQ. V gave up 2 bases and J gave up 3 bases, with 8 bases separating them. Excluded were patients having autoimmune disease history or systemic immunosuppression. Blood got drawn at baseline, again on cycle 4 day 1, and then on cycle 7 day 1. Measured with immunoSEQ multiplex PCR; TCRdb has only the in-frame clones, and not every one. The repertoire has tens of thousands of clones, roughly 85% of them found once; the top ten carry around 0.84%. As concerns this clone: The antigen remains unidentified.

Source: CD4+ or CD8+ T cells sorted from blood, taken in a trial of the OX40 agonist ivuxolimab. This clonotype originated in an adult with an advanced solid tumor such as melanoma, head and neck, liver or kidney cancer. The genes are TRBV5-1 and TRBJ2-5, with a tentative D call TRBD2 (6 bases). CDR3: CASSFGGEETQYF. DNA for the CDR3: TGCGCCAGCAGCTTCGGCGGGGAAGAGACCCAGTACTTC.